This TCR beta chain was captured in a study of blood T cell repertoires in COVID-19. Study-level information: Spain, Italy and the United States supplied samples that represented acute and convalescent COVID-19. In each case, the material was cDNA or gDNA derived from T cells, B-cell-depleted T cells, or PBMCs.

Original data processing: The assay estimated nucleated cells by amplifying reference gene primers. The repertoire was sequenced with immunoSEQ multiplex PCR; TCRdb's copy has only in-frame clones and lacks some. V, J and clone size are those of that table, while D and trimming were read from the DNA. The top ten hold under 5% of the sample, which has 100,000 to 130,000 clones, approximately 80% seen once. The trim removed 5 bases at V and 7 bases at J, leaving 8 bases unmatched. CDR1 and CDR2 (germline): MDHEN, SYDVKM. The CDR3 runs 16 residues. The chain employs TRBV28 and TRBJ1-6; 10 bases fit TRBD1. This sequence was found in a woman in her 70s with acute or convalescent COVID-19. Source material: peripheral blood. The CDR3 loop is CASSVTGGVGNSPLHF. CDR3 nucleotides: TGTGCCAGCAGTGTGACAGGGGGCGTTGGCAATTCACCCCTCCACTTT.